A selection of T cell receptor beta chains follows, all from one sample in a study of T-cell reconstitution after alpha-beta-depleted transplantation in children. TCRdb reprocessed the PCR reads via MiXCR and lists one record per CDR3 protein. The sample consists of some 640,000 distinct CDR3 sequences, roughly 15% of them appearing once. This sample comprised PBMCs from the stem cell graft donor, obtained from the stem cell graft. These receptors all stem from a human donor who donated a stem cell graft to a child with acute myeloid leukemia. CDR3s include the opening cysteine and the closing phenylalanine or tryptophan. A D gene is named only where the DNA matches it firmly. The listing skips clone size in some rows; elsewhere it reads once, few, many or a size class.

J: TRBJ2-2; V: TRBV20-1; D: -; size: few; length: 13; DNA: TGCAGTGCTAGCAGGGGCGCAATCGGGGAGCTGTTTTTT; CDR3: CSASRGAIGELFF
J: TRBJ1-4; V: TRBV7-9; D: -; size: many; length: 13; DNA: TGTGCCAGCGGATCTCCCAATCTTGCGGAACTGTTTTTT; CDR3: CASGSPNLAELFF
J: TRBJ2-7; V: TRBV1; D: -; size: -; length: 11; DNA: TGCACCAGCAGCCAAGATCACGAGCAGTACTTC; CDR3: CTSSQDHEQYF
J: TRBJ2-5; V: TRBV7-7; D: TRBD2; size: few; length: 14; DNA: TGTGCCAGCAGCCCGACTAGCGTGATCGAGACCCAGTACTTC; CDR3: CASSPTSVIETQYF
J: TRBJ1-4; V: TRBV6-1; D: -; size: many; length: 13; DNA: TGTGCCAGCCTTGGACGGCTTAATGAAAAACTGTTTTTT; CDR3: CASLGRLNEKLFF
J: TRBJ1-3; V: TRBV12-3/TRBV12-4; D: -; size: many; length: 16; DNA: TGTGCCAGCACCGAGGTCCTGGGGGGCTCTGGAAACACCATATATTTT; CDR3: CASTEVLGGSGNTIYF
J: TRBJ1-2; V: TRBV20-1; D: -; size: many; length: 14; DNA: TGCAGTGCTCCTGCGCCTAGGACAGTCTATGGCTACACCTTC; CDR3: CSAPAPRTVYGYTF
J: TRBJ1-6; V: TRBV20-1; D: TRBD1; size: many; length: 15; DNA: TGCAGTGCTAGGGGACAGGGTGATTATAATTCACCCCTCCACTTT; CDR3: CSARGQGDYNSPLHF
J: TRBJ2-7; V: TRBV12-3/TRBV12-4; D: TRBD2; size: few; length: 14; DNA: TGTGCCAGCAGTTCTAGCGGGGGGGGATACGAGCAGTACTTC; CDR3: CASSSSGGGYEQYF
J: TRBJ2-7; V: TRBV14; D: -; size: -; length: 13; DNA: TGTGCCAGCAGTCCAAGTGCCAGTTACGAGCAGTACTTC; CDR3: CASSPSASYEQYF